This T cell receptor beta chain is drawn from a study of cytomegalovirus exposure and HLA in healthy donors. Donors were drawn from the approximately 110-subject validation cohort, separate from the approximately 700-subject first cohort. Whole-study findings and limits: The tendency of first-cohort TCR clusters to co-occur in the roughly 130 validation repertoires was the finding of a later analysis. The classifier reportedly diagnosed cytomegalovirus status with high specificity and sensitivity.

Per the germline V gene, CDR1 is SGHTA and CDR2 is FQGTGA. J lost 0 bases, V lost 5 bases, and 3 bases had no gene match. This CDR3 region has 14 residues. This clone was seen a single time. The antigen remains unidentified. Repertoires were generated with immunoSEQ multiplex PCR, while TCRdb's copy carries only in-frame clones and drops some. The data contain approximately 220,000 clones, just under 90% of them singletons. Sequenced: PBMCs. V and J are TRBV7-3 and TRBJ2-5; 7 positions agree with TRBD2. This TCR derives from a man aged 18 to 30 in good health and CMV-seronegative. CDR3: CASSLGGNQETQYF. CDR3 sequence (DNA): TGTGCCAGCAGCCTCGGGGGGAACCAAGAGACCCAGTACTTC.